Each of the 24 T cell receptor beta chains below was sequenced from the same sample in a study of T-cell reconstitution after alpha-beta-depleted transplantation in children. Construction of the TCRbeta library involved unique molecular identifiers. MiXCR, run by TCRdb on the PCR reads, gives a single entry per CDR3 protein. The top ten clones hold around 0.79% of a sample with 700,000 or so distinct CDR3 sequences, roughly 14% of them seen once. Source: PBMCs, taken before TCRalphabeta/CD19-depleted stem cell transplant. Receptors originate from a girl between 2 and 10 years old with congenital amegakaryocytic thrombocytopenia, due to receive a stem cell transplant.

This clonotype was seen only a few times. V is TRBV20-1 and J is TRBJ2-3; 12 bases map to TRBD2. The CDR3 sequence is 15 residues long. The V gene's germline CDR1 is DFQATT and CDR2 SNEGSKA (reference sequence). V lost 5 bases, J lost 1 base, and 4 bases stayed unmatched. The CDR3 DNA reads TGCAGTGCTGGGAGACTAGCGGGAGGCACAGATACGCAGTATTTT. This codes for CSAGRLAGGTDTQYF.

The chain couples TRBV5-1 to TRBJ2-7; a weak D match, TRBD1 (5 bases). Germline CDR1 is SGHRS and CDR2 is YFSETQ. This CDR3 region has 16 residues. Trimming took 4 bases from V and 0 from J, leaving 17 bases between them. CDR3 coding DNA: TGCGCCAGCAGCCCGGACGGTCCGCAGGGCTCCTACGAGCAGTACTTC. Its protein product is CASSPDGPQGSYEQYF.

This clonotype was seen a handful of times. The rearrangement joins TRBV7-9 to TRBJ2-3; 7 bases match TRBD2. The length of the CDR3 is 17 residues. CDR1 SEHNR and CDR2 FQNEAQ come from the germline V gene (reference sequence). V lost 3 bases and J lost 4; bases outside the gene matches: 13. The CDR3 nucleotides read TGTGCCAGCAGCTTCCCTTTTCGAGGGAGGGACGCAGATACGCAGTATTTT. Residues: CASSFPFRGRDADTQYF.

This clonotype has ten or more counts. The chain recombines TRBV29-1 with TRBJ2-7; TRBD2 matches at 9 bases. Germline assignment: CDR1 SQVTM and CDR2 ANQGSEA. The length of the CDR3 is 14 residues. V shed 5 bases, J shed 7 bases, and the junction held 12 bases outside the gene matches. The CDR3 DNA follows: TGCAGCGTTTTCATAGCGGGAGCTACGGGGGAGCAGTACTTC. Encoded protein: CSVFIAGATGEQYF.

This clonotype was detected many times. The chain is built from TRBV7-8 and TRBJ2-2; a possible D gene is TRBD2 (6 bases). The CDR3 consists of 14 residues. Germline loops: CDR1 SGHVS, CDR2 FQNEAQ. V dropped 7 bases and J dropped 4 bases, with 13 bases sitting between them. The CDR3 DNA is TGTGCCAGCATGCTGATGCGGGGCACCGGGGAGCTGTTTTTT. This codes for CASMLMRGTGELFF.

The chain combines TRBV11-1 with TRBJ2-5; D may be TRBD1 (8 bases). The length of the CDR3 is 15 residues. Germline-derived CDR1 and CDR2 are SGHAT and FQDESV (reference sequence). The germline V and J ends were trimmed by 6 bases and 5 bases, with 19 bases remaining between them. CDR3 loop: CASSYGGQGGETQYF. In DNA form, the CDR3 reads TGTGCCAGCAGTTACGGAGGACAGGGAGGGGAGACCCAGTACTTC.

The table lists this clonotype with a few counts. The CDR3 DNA sequence: TGTGCCTGCGGGGAGACCTCTCCTAATGAGCAGTTCTTC. Translated: CACGETSPNEQFF. The genes are TRBV30 and TRBJ2-1; tentatively, D is TRBD2 (5 bases). Germline values: CDR1 GTSNPN, CDR2 SVGIG (reference sequence). The V gene lost 6 bases and the J gene lost 7 bases, with 16 bases spanning the gap. The CDR3 is made up of 13 amino acids.

This clonotype turned up a few times. The chain couples TRBV5-1 to TRBJ2-1, with TRBD2 matching 10 bases. This CDR3 comprises 19 residues. Looked up from germline, CDR1 is SGHRS and CDR2 is YFSETQ. V was clipped by 6 bases and J by 4 bases; unmatched bases: 19. DNA for the CDR3: TGCGCCAGCACCCCGGGGAAGGGCTTTGGGACTAGCGAGTACAATGAGCAGTTCTTC. Its translation: CASTPGKGFGTSEYNEQFF. The entire variable domain, with the rest obtained from reference TRBV5-1 and TRBJ2-1, is as follows: KAGVTQTPRYLIKTRGQQVTLSCSPISGHRSVSWYQQTPGQGLQFLFEYFSETQRNKGNFPGRFSGRQFSNSRSEMNVSTLELGDSALYLCASTPGKGFGTSEYNEQFFGPGTRLTVL.

This clonotype was picked up many times. The genes are TRBV20-1 and TRBJ2-7, with 12 bases aligning to TRBD2. The length of the CDR3 is 14 residues. After removal of 4 bases from V and 4 bases from J, the junction contained 5 bases not matched to a gene. Germline CDR1 and CDR2: DFQATT and SNEGSKA (reference sequence). The CDR3 spells CSAKRTSGTYEQYF. The CDR3 DNA reads as TGCAGTGCTAAAAGGACTAGCGGGACTTACGAGCAGTACTTC.

This clonotype came up a few times. The chain recombines TRBV7-7 with TRBJ2-3, with unresolved D. V was shortened by 1 base and J by 5 bases, with 16 bases between the two germline ends. The CDR3 sequence is 16 residues long. Germline values: CDR1 SSHAT, CDR2 FNYEAQ (reference sequence). In nucleotides, the CDR3 is TGTGCCAGCAGCTTAGATTGGCGTCCGGGTGGAGATACGCAGTATTTT. It codes for CASSLDWRPGGDTQYF.

The table lists this clonotype with a few counts. This chain joins TRBV5-1 and TRBJ2-7; D is undetermined. The CDR3 loop spans 14 amino acids. CDR1 and CDR2 from the germline V gene are SGHRS and YFSETQ. The germline V and J ends were trimmed by 7 bases and 0 bases, with 14 bases remaining between them. CDR3 bases: TGCGCCAGCCGCTCTCGGACGAGCTCCTACGAGCAGTACTTC. Amino acid sequence: CASRSRTSSYEQYF.

This clonotype appeared a few times. The chain has TRBV6-1 and TRBJ1-6, with 7 nucleotides matching TRBD1. Germline V gives CDR1 MNHNS, CDR2 SASEGT. This CDR3 is 16 amino acids long. The V segment lost 2 bases and the J segment 8 bases; nucleotides outside the gene matches: 9. The CDR3 is CASSEILDRRDSPLHF. The CDR3 DNA sequence: TGTGCCAGCAGTGAAATATTGGACAGGCGGGATTCACCCCTCCACTTT.

This clonotype was found a few times. The V call is TRBV19, the J call TRBJ2-5, with 10 positions matching TRBD1. V shed 6 bases, J shed 4 bases, and the junction held 8 bases outside the gene matches. The CDR3 runs to 15 residues. The germline V gene has CDR1 LNHDA and CDR2 SQIVND (reference sequence). CDR3 residues: CASRARQGASETQYF. The CDR3 nucleotides read TGTGCCAGTAGGGCGAGACAGGGGGCTTCAGAGACCCAGTACTTC. The whole variable domain, remainder taken from reference TRBV19 and TRBJ2-5, is DGGITQSPKYLFRKEGQNVTLSCEQNLNHDAMYWYRQDPGQGLRLIYYSQIVNDFQKGDIAEGYSVSREKKESFPLTVTSAQKNPTAFYLCASRARQGASETQYFGPGTRLLVL.

This clonotype was seen ten or more times. V usage is TRBV6-5 and J usage is TRBJ2-7; D is unresolved. The CDR3 consists of 12 residues. CDR1 is MNHEY and CDR2 is SVGAGI in the germline V gene. The V end was cut by 7 bases, the J end by 0 bases, with 7 bases between. CDR3 DNA sequence: TGTGCCAGCACAGCAGGCTCCTACGAGCAGTACTTC. Translating it yields CASTAGSYEQYF.

This clonotype was seen repeatedly, ten times or more. V and J are TRBV20-1 and TRBJ2-7; 10 nucleotides line up with TRBD2. The trim removed 1 base at V and 3 bases at J, leaving 15 bases unmatched. Per the germline V gene, CDR1 is DFQATT and CDR2 is SNEGSKA (reference sequence). The CDR3 loop spans 18 amino acids. Here the CDR3 reads CSARGVASGSRLIYEQYF. The DNA for the CDR3 is TGCAGTGCTAGAGGGGTCGCTAGCGGGAGTCGTTTGATCTACGAGCAGTACTTC.

This clonotype was seen once. The CDR3 spells CAAGRAVTDTQYF. The CDR3 DNA follows: TGTGCCGCGGGTAGAGCGGTCACAGATACGCAGTATTTT. The chain is built from TRBV30 and TRBJ2-3; a weak D match, TRBD2 (5 bases). V dropped 8 bases and J dropped 2 bases, with 14 bases sitting between them. Germline CDR1 and CDR2: GTSNPN and SVGIG (reference sequence). The CDR3 consists of 13 residues.

The genes are TRBV20-1 and TRBJ1-1; weak D call: TRBD1 (5 bases). This CDR3 has 11 residues. Per germline, CDR1 DFQATT and CDR2 SNEGSKA (reference sequence). The ends were cut back, 7 bases at V and 3 bases at J, with 9 bases in the middle. The CDR3 region is CSGIRDTEAFF. In DNA, the CDR3 is TGCAGTGGTATCAGGGACACTGAAGCTTTCTTT.

This clonotype appeared many times. The chain joins TRBV7-9 to TRBJ1-5; 9 bases align to TRBD1. The CDR3 is 14 amino acids. J lost 6 bases, V lost 5 bases, and 5 bases had no gene match. The germline gives CDR1 SEHNR, CDR2 FQNEAQ (reference sequence). The DNA for the CDR3 is TGTGCCAGCAGCCCACAGACAGGGGGTCAGCCCCAGCATTTT. It codes for CASSPQTGGQPQHF.

The chain uses TRBV28 and TRBJ2-2; TRBD1 matches 10 bases. This CDR3 region has 18 residues. Germline CDR1 and CDR2: MDHEN and SYDVKM. Losses at the gene ends were 6 bases for V and 7 bases for J; bases not matched to a gene: 17. The CDR3 DNA sequence: TGTGCCAGCAGGGGAGACAGGGGGCGGCGGGAGATGATCGGGGAGCTGTTTTTT. It is translated as CASRGDRGRREMIGELFF.

This clonotype was seen repeatedly, ten times or more. This chain uses TRBV6-2 or TRBV6-3 with TRBJ2-5; 12 bases map to TRBD2. There are 15 residues in the CDR3. V was pared by 4 bases and J by 5 bases, with 5 bases of the junction left unmatched. CDR1 MNHEY and CDR2 SVGEGT come from the germline V gene. The CDR3 spells CASSLTSGSPETQYF. The CDR3 nucleotides read TGTGCCAGCAGTTTGACTAGCGGGAGTCCTGAGACCCAGTACTTC.

Concerning this clonotype itself: This sequence may be a read error, since a much larger clone differs from it by one base. The chain combines TRBV7-2 with TRBJ2-3; 10 nucleotides agree with TRBD2. Germline CDR1 and CDR2: SGHTA and FQGNSA. The CDR3 has 16 residues. Trimming removed 3 bases from V and 2 bases from J; junction bases left unmatched: 5. The DNA of the CDR3 is TGTGCCAGCAGCTTCCTAGCGGGAGCGGTCACAGATACGCAGTATTTT. Translated, it gives CASSFLAGAVTDTQYF.

The chain is built from TRBV20-1 and TRBJ2-3; D might be TRBD1 or TRBD2, each matching 5 bases. The CDR3 covers 14 residues. Germline V lookup: CDR1 DFQATT, CDR2 SNEGSKA (reference sequence). V dropped 5 bases and J dropped 4 bases, with 16 bases sitting between them. The CDR3 here is CSADTGTGPDTQYF. In nucleotides, the CDR3 is TGCAGTGCTGACACCGGGACGGGGCCAGATACGCAGTATTTT.

This clonotype was seen a single time. This may be a read error: a much more frequent sequence differs by one nucleotide. The chain recombines TRBV20-1 with TRBJ1-1, with D maybe TRBD1 (6 bases). The CDR3 is 13 amino acids. The germline gives CDR1 DFQATT, CDR2 SNEGSKA (reference sequence). The CDR3 DNA reads as TGCAGTGCCAGACCCCAGGGGAACGGTTGGGCTCTCTTT. Translating gives CSARPQGNGWALF.

This clonotype was detected only a few times. The chain links TRBV20-1 to TRBJ2-7; maybe TRBD2 (5 bases). V was trimmed by 1 base and J by 4 bases, leaving 14 bases between them. Germline values: CDR1 DFQATT, CDR2 SNEGSKA (reference sequence). This CDR3 is built from 14 residues. CDR3 sequence (DNA): TGCAGTGCTAGAGCGCGGGTTTTGCAGTACGAGCAGTACTTC. Residues: CSARARVLQYEQYF.